The next 21 T cell receptor beta chains were all read from a single sample in a study of blood T cell repertoires in COVID-19. Data came from immunoSEQ multiplex PCR; TCRdb stores just in-frame clones and leaves some out. The sample comprises 220,000 or so clones, about four fifths of which are singletons, and 3.5% to 4% rests with the top ten. Sequences were obtained from peripheral blood. All receptors derive from a woman older than 75 with acute or convalescent COVID-19.

The J gene is TRBJ1-2, the V gene TRBV12-3 or TRBV12-4; D is perhaps TRBD1 (5 bases). The ends were cut back, 6 bases at V and 4 bases at J, with 9 bases in the middle. The CDR3 is 12 residues long. CDR3 coding DNA: TGTGCCAGCAGCTGGACATCCTATGGCTACACCTTC. Its translation: CASSWTSYGYTF.

The rearrangement joins TRBV2 to TRBJ1-6; D ambiguous. The CDR3 spans 11 residues. V shed 4 bases and J shed 10 bases, with 5 bases lying between them. Looked up from germline, CDR1 is SNHLY and CDR2 is FYNNEI. CDR3 protein: CASSGRSPLHF. The CDR3 DNA reads as TGTGCCAGCAGTGGGAGGTCACCCCTCCACTTT.

The chain combines TRBV5-4 with TRBJ2-5; 8 nucleotides match TRBD1. This CDR3 is 14 amino acids long. The V segment lost 2 bases and the J segment 5 bases; nucleotides outside the gene matches: 5. Germline V gene lookup returns CDR1 SGHNT and CDR2 YYREEE (reference sequence). DNA of the CDR3: TGTGCCAGCAGCTTCCAGGGGGCGCGGGAGACCCAGTACTTC. This sequence encodes CASSFQGARETQYF.

This clone showed up just once. This chain uses TRBV5-8 with TRBJ1-5, with D possibly being TRBD1 (5 bases). In germline, CDR1 is SGHTS, CDR2 YDEGEE. Trimming took off 3 bases at V and 3 bases at J, with 13 bases between the two ends. The CDR3 is 15 amino acids. In DNA, the CDR3 is TGTGCCAGCAGCTCCGGAACTGGACACAATCAGCCCCAGCATTTT. Protein: CASSSGTGHNQPQHF.

V and J are TRBV12-3 or TRBV12-4 and TRBJ2-7; 7 bases match TRBD1. The length of the CDR3 is 13 residues. After removal of 6 bases from V and 4 bases from J, the junction contained 6 bases not matched to a gene. Here the CDR3 DNA reads TGTGCCAGCAGCTCGACAGGGCGATACGAGCAGTACTTC. This encodes CASSSTGRYEQYF.

The J gene is TRBJ1-3, the V gene TRBV19; D ambiguous. The CDR3 runs 14 residues. Trimming left V 3 bases short and J 0 bases short, with 6 bases between. Germline CDR1 LNHDA, CDR2 SQIVND (reference sequence). CDR3 sequence: CASSMGDSGNTIYF. Written as DNA, the CDR3 is TGTGCCAGTAGTATGGGAGACTCTGGAAACACCATATATTTT.

V usage is TRBV11-2 and J usage is TRBJ2-7; 8 positions match TRBD2. CDR1 is SGHAT, CDR2 FQNNGV, per germline. This CDR3 region has 15 residues. V lost 1 base to trimming and J lost 7 bases; unmatched junction nucleotides: 9. The CDR3 loop is CASSLGSGGPWEQYF. Written as DNA, the CDR3 is TGTGCCAGCAGCTTAGGCAGCGGGGGCCCCTGGGAGCAGTACTTC.

This clone has just one count. The chain has TRBV5-1 and TRBJ2-7; tentative D call: TRBD1 (5 bases). Germline lookup yields CDR1 SGHRS and CDR2 YFSETQ. V was clipped by 2 bases and J by 1 base, with 10 bases between them. The CDR3 spans 14 residues. CDR3 sequence: CASSFEGASYEQYF. The CDR3 DNA reads TGCGCCAGCAGCTTCGAAGGGGCATCCTACGAGCAGTACTTC.

This clone was counted between two and nine times. The genes are TRBV6-5 and TRBJ1-3, with a possible D match to TRBD1 (5 bases). The CDR3 sequence is 14 residues long. The germline V gene encodes CDR1 MNHEY and CDR2 SVGAGI. Trimming cost V 6 bases and J 5 bases, with 14 bases left between them. The CDR3 coding sequence is TGTGCCAGCAGCCCATCAGGGATTCGAAACACCATATATTTT. This codes for CASSPSGIRNTIYF.

This sequence joins TRBV6-1 and TRBJ1-2; D gene uncertain. Germline V gene sequence: CDR1 MNHNS, CDR2 SASEGT. The CDR3 sequence is 14 residues long. Trimming removed 0 bases at V and 4 bases at J, with 9 bases between. The chain's CDR3 is CASSEALRLYGYTF. The CDR3 DNA reads TGTGCCAGCAGTGAAGCGCTTCGACTCTATGGCTACACCTTC.

J is TRBJ1-2 and V is TRBV19, with 8 bases identical to TRBD1. The CDR3 has 12 residues. Unmatched junction bases numbered 5, after V lost 9 bases and J lost 5 bases. Germline V lookup: CDR1 LNHDA, CDR2 SQIVND (reference sequence). CDR3 coding DNA: TGTGCCAGCAGAACAGGGGGGTATGGCTACACCTTC. Translating it yields CASRTGGYGYTF. Full variable domain (rest looked up from reference TRBV19 and TRBJ1-2): DGGITQSPKYLFRKEGQNVTLSCEQNLNHDAMYWYRQDPGQGLRLIYYSQIVNDFQKGDIAEGYSVSREKKESFPLTVTSAQKNPTAFYLCASRTGGYGYTFGSGTRLTVV.

This clone has only a few counts. This chain joins TRBV29-1 and TRBJ1-2; 7 bases align to TRBD1. V gave up 5 bases and J gave up 8 bases; unmatched junction bases: 11. The germline CDR1 and CDR2 sequences are SQVTM and ANQGSEA. CDR3 size: 13 residues. The CDR3 DNA reads as TGCAGCGTTTTCGGACAGGTAAAAGAGGGCTACACCTTC. Protein product: CSVFGQVKEGYTF.

The genes are TRBV30 and TRBJ2-3; 9 nucleotides agree with TRBD2. The CDR3 is 14 residues long. Looked up from germline, CDR1 is GTSNPN and CDR2 is SVGIG (reference sequence). V gave up 4 bases and J gave up 5 bases; unmatched junction bases: 7. The CDR3 protein is CAWNVAGVGDTQYF. CDR3 nucleotide sequence: TGTGCCTGGAACGTAGCGGGGGTCGGAGATACGCAGTATTTT.

This clone was seen a few times. This chain links TRBV30 with TRBJ1-1; D not certain. V lost 1 base, J lost 3 bases, and 3 bases lay in between. Germline V CDR1 and CDR2: GTSNPN, SVGIG (reference sequence). This CDR3 is built from 11 residues. The CDR3, as DNA: TGTGCCTGGAGTGCCTACACTGAAGCTTTCTTT. Translation: CAWSAYTEAFF.

This chain links TRBV4-2 with TRBJ1-3, with D perhaps TRBD1 (6 bases). This CDR3 has 15 amino acids. Germline V gene data show CDR1 as LGHNA and CDR2 as YNFKEQ. V was clipped by 0 bases and J by 2 bases, with 8 bases between them. This chain's CDR3 is CASSQDQGTGNTIYF. CDR3 DNA: TGTGCCAGCAGCCAAGATCAGGGGACTGGAAACACCATATATTTT.

This chain links TRBV9 with TRBJ2-5; 7 bases line up with TRBD2. The CDR3 is made up of 16 amino acids. V lost 0 bases and J lost 2; bases outside the gene matches: 7. Germline values: CDR1 SGDLS, CDR2 YYNGEE. The CDR3 bases are TGTGCCAGCAGCGTAGGGGCTAGCGGAGTACAAGAGACCCAGTACTTC. Translated: CASSVGASGVQETQYF.

The rearrangement links TRBV6-6 to TRBJ2-7, with D perhaps TRBD1 (6 bases). Germline-derived CDR1 and CDR2 are MNHNY and SVGAGI (reference sequence). V gave up 4 bases and J gave up 5 bases, with 18 bases separating them. This CDR3 has 15 residues. The CDR3 sequence is CASSSQGGAADEQYF. CDR3 DNA sequence: TGTGCCAGCAGTTCACAGGGTGGGGCGGCTGACGAGCAGTACTTC.

This clone was seen only once. The chain has TRBV30 and TRBJ1-2, with D possibly matching TRBD1 (5 bases). The CDR3 extends over 13 amino acids. Germline CDR1 reads GTSNPN; CDR2 reads SVGIG (reference sequence). V was trimmed by 0 bases and J by 8 bases, leaving 13 bases between them. The CDR3 protein is CAWSVVQGAGYTF. CDR3 DNA: TGTGCCTGGAGTGTAGTGCAGGGCGCGGGCTACACCTTC.

Remarks on this clone: Other nucleotide sequences in the sample specify the same CDR3. The chain has TRBV19 and TRBJ2-7; perhaps TRBD1 as D (5 bases). The CDR3 contains 14 residues. V dropped 1 base and J dropped 4 bases, with 11 bases sitting between them. CDR1 and CDR2 (germline): LNHDA, SQIVND (reference sequence). CDR3 in amino acids: CASSIGGRAYEQYF. For the CDR3, the DNA is TGTGCCAGTAGTATAGGAGGCAGGGCGTACGAGCAGTACTTC.

This chain uses TRBV19 with TRBJ2-1; 7 positions agree with TRBD2. V lost 3 bases, J lost 5 bases, and 1 base stayed unmatched. The CDR3 extends over 13 amino acids. In germline, CDR1 is LNHDA, CDR2 SQIVND (reference sequence). CDR3 region: CASSMGGDNEQFF. Here the CDR3 DNA reads TGTGCCAGTAGTATGGGGGGGGACAATGAGCAGTTCTTC.

The CDR3 bases are TGTGCCAGCAGCCAGCCTCGACAGGGGGCTGAAAAACTGTTTTTT. Protein sequence: CASSQPRQGAEKLFF. V and J are TRBV3-1 (or the pseudogene TRBV3-2) and TRBJ1-4, with 10 bases lining up with TRBD1. V shed 3 bases, J shed 7 bases, and the junction held 5 bases outside the gene matches. Looked up from germline, CDR1 is LGHDT and CDR2 is YNNKEL (reference sequence). This CDR3 is 15 amino acids long.